Listed below are T cell receptor beta chains from one sample, sequenced in a study of Tregs in tolerant kidney transplant recipients. Sequenced by immunoSEQ multiplex PCR; TCRdb stores in-frame clones only, minus some. Here the sample spans about 240,000 clones, approximately 83% being singletons. Material for sequencing was CD4+ T cells from blood. The receptors come from a human donor in good health. The CDR3 runs from the conserved cysteine through the conserved F or W. Each record gives: CDR3 DNA, CDR3 protein, CDR3 length, V gene, clone size, J gene, D gene. A D gene is named only where the DNA matches it firmly. For some rows the clone size is stated as once, few or many, or as a class when expanded; others skip it.

DNA: TGTGCCAGCCTAGGGGCTAGCGGGAGCAGTGAGCAGTTCTTC
CDR3: CASLGASGSSEQFF
length: 14
V: TRBV6-6
size: -
J: TRBJ2-1
D: TRBD2

DNA: TGCGCCAGCAGCCATAACTTGGCAGGGGTAGACACCGGGGAGCTGTTTTTT
CDR3: CASSHNLAGVDTGELFF
length: 17
V: TRBV5-1
size: -
J: TRBJ2-2
D: -

DNA: TGTGCCAGCAGCTCGAAGCCGGGACGGTCCTCTGGGGCCAACGTCCTGACTTTC
CDR3: CASSSKPGRSSGANVLTF
length: 18
V: TRBV7-9
size: once
J: TRBJ2-6
D: -

DNA: TGTGCCAGCAGTTCTAAATGGGGTCACACCTTC
CDR3: CASSSKWGHTF
length: 11
V: TRBV6-6
size: few
J: TRBJ1-2
D: -

DNA: TGTGCCAGTAGTATAGGGGACAGGAGGTACTATGGCTACACCTTC
CDR3: CASSIGDRRYYGYTF
length: 15
V: TRBV19
size: -
J: TRBJ1-2
D: TRBD1

DNA: TGTGCCAGCACGCCTCCCGGGGGCCATGAGCAGTTCTTC
CDR3: CASTPPGGHEQFF
length: 13
V: TRBV2
size: -
J: TRBJ2-1
D: -

DNA: TGTGCCAGCAGTGGTGGGGATTGGAATGGCTACACCTTC
CDR3: CASSGGDWNGYTF
length: 13
V: TRBV6-1
size: -
J: TRBJ1-2
D: -

DNA: TGCGCCAGCAGTGAGTCGAAAGGGGGCTGGCAGCCCCAGCATTTT
CDR3: CASSESKGGWQPQHF
length: 15
V: TRBV10-2
size: -
J: TRBJ1-5
D: TRBD1

DNA: TGCGCCAGCAGCAATACAGGGGGTGATCAGCCCCAGCATTTT
CDR3: CASSNTGGDQPQHF
length: 14
V: TRBV5-1
size: -
J: TRBJ1-5
D: TRBD1

DNA: TGTGCCAGCAGCTTGGACAGGGGGCTCGGTTCACCCCTCCACTTT
CDR3: CASSLDRGLGSPLHF
length: 15
V: TRBV5-4
size: -
J: TRBJ1-6
D: TRBD1

DNA: TGTGCCAGCAGTGCGGGGGGGATCGGGTCCTACGAGCAGTACTTC
CDR3: CASSAGGIGSYEQYF
length: 15
V: TRBV6-1
size: -
J: TRBJ2-7
D: TRBD2

DNA: TGCAGCGTTGAGCGGTCCAGGACCTACAATGAGCAGTTCTTC
CDR3: CSVERSRTYNEQFF
length: 14
V: TRBV29-1
size: -
J: TRBJ2-1
D: -

DNA: TGTGCCAGCTCCTCCTTGGGGAGCAATCAGCCCCAGCATTTT
CDR3: CASSSLGSNQPQHF
length: 14
V: TRBV18
size: -
J: TRBJ1-5
D: -

DNA: TGTGCCAGCAGTCAAGGGGATAGCGGGAGTAGAGATACGCAGTATTTT
CDR3: CASSQGDSGSRDTQYF
length: 16
V: TRBV21-1
size: -
J: TRBJ2-3
D: -

DNA: TGCGCCAGCAGCCAAGGGCCAGGGGGTTCCTCCTACAATGAGCAGTTCTTC
CDR3: CASSQGPGGSSYNEQFF
length: 17
V: TRBV4-1
size: -
J: TRBJ2-1
D: TRBD1

DNA: TGTGCCAGCAGTATTGTGTTAGATGGCTACACCTTC
CDR3: CASSIVLDGYTF
length: 12
V: TRBV2
size: -
J: TRBJ1-2
D: -

DNA: TGTGCCAGCAGCCGGGACAGGGAAAAACTGTTTTTT
CDR3: CASSRDREKLFF
length: 12
V: TRBV6-1
size: -
J: TRBJ1-4
D: TRBD1

DNA: TGTGCCAGCAGTTACTCGGGGCTAGCGGGAGCCTACGAGCAGTACTTC
CDR3: CASSYSGLAGAYEQYF
length: 16
V: TRBV6-5
size: -
J: TRBJ2-7
D: TRBD2

DNA: TGTGCCAGCAGCGCCGACGGATTAAAGCAAGGCTACACCTTC
CDR3: CASSADGLKQGYTF
length: 14
V: TRBV9
size: few
J: TRBJ1-2
D: -

DNA: TGTGCCAGCAGTCCCCGAGCTAGCACAGATACGCAGTATTTT
CDR3: CASSPRASTDTQYF
length: 14
V: TRBV6-5
size: -
J: TRBJ2-3
D: -

DNA: TGTGCCGCCCAGGGGGTCGGCGAAAAACTGTTTTTT
CDR3: CAAQGVGEKLFF
length: 12
V: TRBV10-3
size: once
J: TRBJ1-4
D: TRBD1

DNA: TGTGCCAGCTCATCCCGACAGGGCGCCACAGATACGCAGTATTTT
CDR3: CASSSRQGATDTQYF
length: 15
V: TRBV18
size: -
J: TRBJ2-3
D: TRBD1

DNA: TGTGCCATCAGTGGGTCTAGCGGGGGCCCCCACTACGAGCAGTACTTC
CDR3: CAISGSSGGPHYEQYF
length: 16
V: TRBV10-3
size: -
J: TRBJ2-7
D: TRBD2

DNA: TGTGCCAGCAGTTACAGACAGGCTAACTATGGCTACACCTTC
CDR3: CASSYRQANYGYTF
length: 14
V: TRBV6-5
size: -
J: TRBJ1-2
D: -

DNA: TGTGCCAGTAGGGCTAGTAGGGCCTCTCACTATGGCTACACCTTC
CDR3: CASRASRASHYGYTF
length: 15
V: TRBV19
size: -
J: TRBJ1-2
D: -

DNA: TGCGCCAGCAGCTTAGACAGGGGGGACACTGAAGCTTTCTTT
CDR3: CASSLDRGDTEAFF
length: 14
V: TRBV5-1
size: once
J: TRBJ1-1
D: TRBD1

DNA: TGCGCCAGCAGCCAAGATCTAGCGAGAAACACCATATATTTT
CDR3: CASSQDLARNTIYF
length: 14
V: TRBV4-1
size: few
J: TRBJ1-3
D: -

DNA: TGCGCCAGCAGCTTGGGGGACAGGGCTTACGAGCAGTACTTC
CDR3: CASSLGDRAYEQYF
length: 14
V: TRBV5-1
size: few
J: TRBJ2-7
D: TRBD1

DNA: TGTGCCAGCTCACCACCGAGATCGAACACTGAAGCTTTCTTT
CDR3: CASSPPRSNTEAFF
length: 14
V: TRBV18
size: once
J: TRBJ1-1
D: -

DNA: TGTGCCAGCAGTGATGGGGGTGGAGTCGGCTTGGCTTTCTTT
CDR3: CASSDGGGVGLAFF
length: 14
V: TRBV2
size: once
J: TRBJ1-1
D: -

DNA: TGTGCCAGCAGTGACTGGCTTTGGGCTCAACGGCAGGGCTACAATGAGCAGTTCTTC
CDR3: CASSDWLWAQRQGYNEQFF
length: 19
V: TRBV6-1
size: -
J: TRBJ2-1
D: -